This T cell receptor (beta chain) appears in the sequencing data of a study of blood T cell repertoires in COVID-19. On the study more broadly: The study drew acute and convalescent COVID-19 samples from the United States, Italy and Spain. The analysed material was cDNA or gDNA that came from T cells, B-cell-depleted T cells, or PBMCs.

This clone was found a few times. In the original workflow: From reference gene primer amplification, estimates of nucleated cell counts were derived. The assay was immunoSEQ multiplex PCR, and TCRdb's table has in-frame clones only and misses some. V, J and clone size reflect that table, while D and trimming were determined from the DNA. The sample has 650,000 to 800,000 clones, 75% to 90% seen once. Losses at the gene ends were 4 bases for V and 2 bases for J; bases not matched to a gene: 7. The CDR3 is 15 residues long. Germline lookup yields CDR1 MRHNA and CDR2 SNTAGT. What was sequenced was peripheral blood. The sequence derives from a woman aged 18-29 years with acute or convalescent COVID-19. J is TRBJ1-1 and V is TRBV6-4; 7 bases are a match to TRBD1. CDR3: CASSASGTANTEAFF. DNA of the CDR3: TGTGCCAGCAGTGCGTCCGGGACAGCCAACACTGAAGCTTTCTTT.